The entry below gives a single T cell receptor beta chain sequence along with its context. Its antigen is not identified. These data originate in a study of cytomegalovirus exposure and HLA in healthy donors. Donors were nominally healthy when sampled, though unrecorded immune exposures were likely. Study results and limitations: Cytomegalovirus-associated TCR beta chains were listed, numbering roughly 150. Presence/absence analyses treated sequencing depth as roughly uniform across donors.

PCR employed 60 Vbeta and 13 Jbeta primers. TCRdb keeps only in-frame clones here, not all; method: immunoSEQ multiplex PCR. The table includes more than 110,000 clones, roughly 77% detected once. Specimen: PBMCs. This TCR derives from a man aged 25-45 years in good health and CMV-seronegative.

The CDR3 loop is CASSEALSGVLYEQYF. In DNA form, the CDR3 reads TGTGCCAGCAGTGAAGCGCTTAGCGGGGTCCTTTACGAGCAGTACTTC. The chain employs TRBV6-1 and TRBJ2-7, with TRBD2 identical over 8 bases. This CDR3 is built from 16 residues. Germline V gene lookup returns CDR1 MNHNS and CDR2 SASEGT. The V gene end was trimmed by 0 bases and the J gene end by 4 bases; junction bases not matched to a gene: 8.